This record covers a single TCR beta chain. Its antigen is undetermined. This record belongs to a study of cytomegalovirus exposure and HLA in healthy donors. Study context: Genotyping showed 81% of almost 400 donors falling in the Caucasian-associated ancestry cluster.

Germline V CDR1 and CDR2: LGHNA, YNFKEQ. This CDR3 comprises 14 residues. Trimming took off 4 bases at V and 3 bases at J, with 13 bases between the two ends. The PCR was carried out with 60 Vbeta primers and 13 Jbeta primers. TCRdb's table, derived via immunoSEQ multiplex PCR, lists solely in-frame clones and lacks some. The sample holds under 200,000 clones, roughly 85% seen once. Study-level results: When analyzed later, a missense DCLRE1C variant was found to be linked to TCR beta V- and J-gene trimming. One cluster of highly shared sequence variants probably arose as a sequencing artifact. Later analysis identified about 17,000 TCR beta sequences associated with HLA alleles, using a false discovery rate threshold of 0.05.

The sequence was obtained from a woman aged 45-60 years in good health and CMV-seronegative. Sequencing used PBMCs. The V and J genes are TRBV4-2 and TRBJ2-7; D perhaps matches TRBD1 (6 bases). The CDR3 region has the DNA TGTGCCAGCAGCCCCGGACAGAGTCACTACGAGCAGTACTTC. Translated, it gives CASSPGQSHYEQYF.